Detailed here is one T cell receptor (beta chain). Its antigen is unknown. The CDR3 runs to 14 residues. V was pared by 4 bases and J by 1 base, with 4 bases of the junction left unmatched. CDR1 and CDR2 from the germline V gene are SGHRS and YFSETQ. The sample originates from a study of cytomegalovirus exposure and HLA in healthy donors. Across the whole study: Researchers previously reported finding roughly 120 million unique TCR beta sequences from approximately 200 million T cells.

Study-wide findings and caveats: In a later analysis, a missense DCLRE1C variant was linked to TCR beta V- and J-gene trimming.

This PCR relied on a set of 60 Vbeta primers and 13 Jbeta primers. TCRdb's table, derived via immunoSEQ multiplex PCR, lists solely in-frame clones and lacks some. The table records about 190,000 clones, 84% of them present only once. This rearrangement joins TRBV5-1 to TRBJ1-1; 7 bases align to TRBD1. This receptor was obtained from a woman aged 45-59 years in good health and CMV-seropositive. Sequencing was performed on PBMCs. CDR3 amino acids: CASSGQVENTEAFF. For the CDR3, the DNA is TGCGCCAGCAGCGGACAGGTCGAGAACACTGAAGCTTTCTTT.